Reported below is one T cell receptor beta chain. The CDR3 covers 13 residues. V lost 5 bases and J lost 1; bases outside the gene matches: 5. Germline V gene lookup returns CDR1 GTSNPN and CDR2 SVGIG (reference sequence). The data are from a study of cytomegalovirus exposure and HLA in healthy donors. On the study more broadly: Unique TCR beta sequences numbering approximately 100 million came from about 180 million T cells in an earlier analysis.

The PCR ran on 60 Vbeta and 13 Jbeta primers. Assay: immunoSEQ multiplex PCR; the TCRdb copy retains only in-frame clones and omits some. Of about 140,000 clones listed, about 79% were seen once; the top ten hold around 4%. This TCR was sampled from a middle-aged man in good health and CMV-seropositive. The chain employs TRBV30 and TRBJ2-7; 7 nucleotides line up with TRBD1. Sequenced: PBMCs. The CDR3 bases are TGTGCCTGGGCGTCGGGACAGTCCTACGAGCAGTACTTC. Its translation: CAWASGQSYEQYF.